The 31 T cell receptor beta chains given below trace back to one sample, sequenced in a study of T-cell memory formation after mild COVID-19. TCRdb called the 5' RACE reads again in MiXCR, with one record for every CDR3 protein. Seen here are some 88,000 distinct CDR3 sequences, around a quarter observed once, and the top ten hold under 45%. Sequenced sample: PBMCs or a T cell subset sorted from them (not recorded which). Every receptor here comes from a young man who had mild COVID-19 (a few samples of this study predate the infection). Cell type and time point are not known.

The chain combines TRBV29-1 with TRBJ2-2, with 7 bases lining up with TRBD2. Germline assignment: CDR1 SQVTM and CDR2 ANQGSEA. With V trimmed by 2 bases and J by 4 bases, 1 base remained unmatched. There are 13 residues in the CDR3. CDR3 amino acids: CSVELAVTGELFF. Here the CDR3 DNA reads TGCAGCGTTGAACTAGCGGTCACCGGGGAGCTGTTTTTT.

This clonotype was observed a few times. The chain recombines TRBV6-6 with TRBJ1-5; D is perhaps TRBD1 (6 bases). Germline V gives CDR1 MNHNY, CDR2 SVGAGI (reference sequence). This CDR3 contains 14 residues. The germline V and J ends were trimmed by 6 bases and 7 bases, with 16 bases remaining between them. The CDR3 nucleotides read TGTGCCAGCAGCTCCTTGGGGGGCGTGCAGCCCCAGCATTTT. Amino acids: CASSSLGGVQPQHF.

This chain uses TRBV7-9 with TRBJ2-5; D remains unclear. Germline assignment: CDR1 SEHNR and CDR2 FQNEAQ (reference sequence). The CDR3 is made up of 14 amino acids. V dropped 2 bases and J dropped 7 bases, with 14 bases sitting between them. The CDR3 sequence: CASSLPGPVWTQYF. The CDR3 nucleotides are TGTGCCAGCAGCTTACCTGGCCCCGTTTGGACCCAGTACTTC.

The V and J genes are TRBV7-2 and TRBJ1-3; D perhaps matches TRBD1 (6 bases). The CDR3 is made up of 15 amino acids. Trimming cost V 5 bases and J 0 bases, with 11 bases left between them. Germline V gives CDR1 SGHTA, CDR2 FQGNSA. The CDR3 DNA reads as TGTGCCAGCAGCCAAGGACAGAGCTCTGGAAACACCATATATTTT. This encodes CASSQGQSSGNTIYF. Based on the CDR3 plus reference TRBV7-2 and TRBJ1-3, the full variable domain is GAGVSQSPSNKVTEKGKDVELRCDPISGHTALYWYRQSLGQGLEFLIYFQGNSAPDKSGLPSDRFSAERTGGSVSTLTIQRTQQEDSAVYLCASSQGQSSGNTIYFGEGSWLTVV.

This clonotype was observed at least ten times. V gene TRBV24-1 combines with J gene TRBJ2-5; D perhaps matches TRBD2 (5 bases). CDR1 and CDR2 (germline): KGHDR, SFDVKD. The V end was cut by 1 base, the J end by 3 bases, with 8 bases between. CDR3 length: 14 residues. CDR3 protein: CATSDFRGEETQYF. In DNA, the CDR3 is TGTGCCACCAGTGATTTCCGGGGTGAAGAGACCCAGTACTTC.

The chain uses TRBV7-9 and TRBJ2-7; D is undetermined. Per the germline V gene, CDR1 is SEHNR and CDR2 is FQNEAQ (reference sequence). V dropped 3 bases and J dropped 4 bases, with 7 bases sitting between them. The CDR3 runs 12 residues. The CDR3 DNA reads as TGTGCCAGCAGCTTTGACGTATACGAGCAGTACTTC. Protein: CASSFDVYEQYF.

This clonotype has a handful of counts. The chain carries TRBV20-1 and TRBJ2-4; D not certain. V was trimmed by 1 base and J by 4 bases, leaving 14 bases between them. This CDR3 is built from 15 residues. In germline, CDR1 is DFQATT, CDR2 SNEGSKA (reference sequence). In DNA form, the CDR3 reads TGCAGTGCTAGAGTATTACGGACGGCAAAAAACATTCAGTACTTC. Residues: CSARVLRTAKNIQYF.

This chain links TRBV4-3 with TRBJ2-1; D ambiguous. The V gene lost 5 bases and the J gene lost 7 bases, with 12 bases spanning the gap. The CDR3 runs to 13 residues. Germline V CDR1 and CDR2: LGHNA, YSLEER. The CDR3 DNA sequence: TGCGCCAGCAGCTCCCTTAGCCGTAATGAGCAGTTCTTC. Translated, it gives CASSSLSRNEQFF.

The chain couples TRBV7-9 to TRBJ1-4; D is unresolved. V lost 3 bases and J 0 bases, leaving 17 bases between the germline ends. CDR3 length: 18 residues. Germline CDR1 SEHNR, CDR2 FQNEAQ (reference sequence). CDR3 DNA: TGTGCCAGCAGCTTTCGACTGTTCCTTAATGCAACTAATGAAAAACTGTTTTTT. This codes for CASSFRLFLNATNEKLFF.

The V gene is TRBV4-3, the J gene TRBJ2-7; D not resolved. The germline CDR1 and CDR2 sequences are LGHNA and YSLEER. This CDR3 is built from 16 residues. V lost 0 bases and J 0 bases, leaving 12 bases between the germline ends. CDR3 sequence reads: CASSQDQIIGSYEQYF. CDR3 coding DNA: TGCGCCAGCAGCCAAGATCAGATTATTGGCTCCTACGAGCAGTACTTC.

The chain is built from TRBV19 and TRBJ2-3, with 11 positions matching TRBD1. The CDR3 sequence is 15 residues long. The J segment lost 3 bases and the V segment lost 1 base, leaving 0 bases of the junction unmatched. CDR1 LNHDA and CDR2 SQIVND come from the germline V gene (reference sequence). The CDR3 DNA reads TGTGCCAGTAGTATAGGGGACAGGGGGACAGATACGCAGTATTTT. Its protein product is CASSIGDRGTDTQYF.

The V and J genes are TRBV27 and TRBJ2-7, with D perhaps assigned TRBD1 or TRBD2 (5 bases each). The germline CDR1 and CDR2 sequences are MNHEY and SMNVEV (reference sequence). The CDR3 spans 14 residues. Trimming stripped 3 bases from V and 3 bases from J, with 12 bases between. CDR3 loop: CASSFGTQGYEQYF. As DNA, the CDR3 is TGTGCCAGCAGTTTCGGGACCCAGGGCTACGAGCAGTACTTC.

This clonotype was recorded only once. The chain couples TRBV4-1 to TRBJ2-7; D not certain. The length of the CDR3 is 15 residues. With 1 base removed from V and 0 bases from J, the gap between germline ends came to 10 bases. CDR1 is MGHRA and CDR2 is YSYEKL in the germline V gene. The DNA of the CDR3 is TGCGCCAGCAGCCAAGGACCGCTGAGCTCCTACGAGCAGTACGTC. It is translated as CASSQGPLSSYEQYV.

This clonotype was recorded a few times. This chain joins TRBV4-1 and TRBJ2-5; D might be TRBD2 (6 bases). The CDR3 loop spans 16 amino acids. Between the trimmed V and J ends, which lost 1 base and 7 bases, there was a span of 19 bases. Germline V gives CDR1 MGHRA, CDR2 YSYEKL. The DNA for the CDR3 is TGCGCCAGCAGCCAAGTGGGGGTTGCGGGGATCGGGACCCAGTACTTC. Translating it yields CASSQVGVAGIGTQYF.

J is TRBJ2-3 and V is TRBV30; D may correspond to TRBD1 or TRBD2 (5 bases each). Per germline, CDR1 GTSNPN and CDR2 SVGIG (reference sequence). The V gene lost 0 bases and the J gene lost 5 bases, with 15 bases spanning the gap. The CDR3 is made up of 15 amino acids. The CDR3 nucleotides read TGTGCCTGGAGTGTGGGGGTTGCGTCCAAAGATACGCAGTATTTT. Amino acids: CAWSVGVASKDTQYF.

This clonotype has only a few counts. V is TRBV4-1 and J is TRBJ2-3, with D possibly being TRBD2 (7 bases). Germline V gene data show CDR1 as MGHRA and CDR2 as YSYEKL. Deletions cut 0 bases from V and 2 bases from J, with 15 bases between. This CDR3 contains 17 residues. The CDR3 DNA is TGCGCCAGCAGCCAAGATAAGGGGGGGACGGACACAGATACGCAGTATTTT. Translated, it gives CASSQDKGGTDTDTQYF.

This chain connects TRBV27 to TRBJ2-2; no reliable D call. Trimming stripped 1 base from V and 4 bases from J, with 13 bases between. This CDR3 region has 16 residues. CDR1 is MNHEY, CDR2 SMNVEV, per germline (reference sequence). The CDR3: CASSLYAGTATGELFF. CDR3 in DNA: TGTGCCAGCAGTTTATATGCAGGTACCGCCACCGGGGAGCTGTTTTTT.

V is TRBV4-1 and J is TRBJ2-7, with D unresolved. This CDR3 comprises 13 residues. Germline CDR1 MGHRA, CDR2 YSYEKL. V lost 5 bases, J lost 4 bases, and 12 bases lay in between. The CDR3 loop is CASSTAPGYEQYF. CDR3 nucleotides: TGCGCCAGCAGCACGGCCCCCGGATACGAGCAGTACTTC.

The CDR3 coding sequence is TGCAGTGCTAGGCCGACAGGGGCTCTATGGGGCTACACCTTC. It encodes CSARPTGALWGYTF. This sequence joins TRBV20-1 and TRBJ1-2; 8 nucleotides align to TRBD1. Germline CDR1 and CDR2: DFQATT and SNEGSKA (reference sequence). The CDR3 runs 14 residues. Unmatched junction bases numbered 11, after V lost 3 bases and J lost 8 bases.

V gene TRBV24-1 combines with J gene TRBJ2-5; 7 bases line up with TRBD1. V lost 3 bases and J lost 2; bases outside the gene matches: 5. In germline, CDR1 is KGHDR, CDR2 SFDVKD. This CDR3 comprises 15 residues. CDR3 amino acids: CATSDHRGGQETQYF. DNA for the CDR3: TGTGCCACCAGTGATCACAGGGGCGGACAAGAGACCCAGTACTTC.

This chain joins TRBV4-3 and TRBJ2-5; TRBD1 might be the D (7 bases). Trimming removed 0 bases at V and 4 bases at J, with 12 bases between. The CDR3 runs 15 residues. Germline values: CDR1 LGHNA, CDR2 YSLEER. The CDR3 coding sequence is TGCGCCAGCAGCCAAGATGGGACAGCGGGAGAGACCCAGTACTTC. The encoded protein is CASSQDGTAGETQYF.

The chain carries TRBV7-9 and TRBJ2-7; perhaps TRBD1 as D (6 bases). Germline CDR1 reads SEHNR; CDR2 reads FQNEAQ (reference sequence). The V end was cut by 1 base, the J end by 7 bases, with 8 bases between. The CDR3 contains 12 residues. The CDR3 loop is CASSLEGVEQYV. In DNA, the CDR3 is TGTGCCAGCAGCTTAGAGGGGGTGGAGCAGTACGTC.

The chain recombines TRBV12-3 or TRBV12-4 with TRBJ2-7, with D possibly TRBD1 on 5 matching bases. This CDR3 is 13 amino acids long. V lost 6 bases and J 4 bases, leaving 13 bases between the germline ends. The CDR3 loop is CASRSGARYEQYF. The CDR3 DNA is TGTGCCAGCAGATCTGGGGCACGGTACGAGCAGTACTTC.

This clonotype came up a few times. The chain couples TRBV12-3 or TRBV12-4 to TRBJ2-3, with unresolved D. V lost 7 bases to trimming and J lost 6 bases, with 8 bases between them. The CDR3 sequence is 11 residues long. CDR3 protein: CASTSFDTQYF. CDR3 DNA sequence: TGTGCCAGCACCTCATTTGATACGCAGTATTTT.

This clonotype has at least ten counts. V usage is TRBV14 and J usage is TRBJ2-1; 8 bases line up with TRBD2. Germline loops: CDR1 SGHDN, CDR2 FVKESK. CDR3 length: 19 amino acids. With 4 bases clipped from V and 2 bases from J, the junction kept 16 bases outside the gene matches. The DNA of the CDR3 is TGTGCCAGCAGCCGCCCGGAGGGTAGCGGGGTTTCGCCCTACAATGAGCAGTTCTTC. It yields the protein CASSRPEGSGVSPYNEQFF.

The genes are TRBV7-7 and TRBJ1-4; possibly TRBD1 for D (5 bases). CDR3 length: 15 residues. V was clipped by 1 base and J by 3 bases, with 9 bases between them. Germline CDR1 reads SSHAT; CDR2 reads FNYEAQ (reference sequence). In DNA, the CDR3 is TGTGCCAGCAGCTTAGTAGGGGCACCTAATGAAAAACTGTTTTTT. It specifies CASSLVGAPNEKLFF.

This clonotype was detected many times. The V and J genes are TRBV9 and TRBJ2-1, with D possibly called TRBD1 or TRBD2 (5 bases each). Germline V gives CDR1 SGDLS, CDR2 YYNGEE. V was shortened by 0 bases and J by 5 bases, with 15 bases between the two germline ends. This CDR3 has 16 amino acids. The CDR3 loop is CASSVGALEGHNEQFF. The CDR3 coding sequence is TGTGCCAGCAGCGTAGGAGCCCTAGAGGGACACAATGAGCAGTTCTTC.

The chain recombines TRBV2 with TRBJ1-4; D remains ambiguous. Germline loops: CDR1 SNHLY, CDR2 FYNNEI. The CDR3 length is 15 residues. Trimming pared 3 bases from V and 0 bases from J, leaving 8 bases between. CDR3 coding DNA: TGTGCCAGCAGTGATGGAGGTGCAACTAATGAAAAACTGTTTTTT. Protein sequence: CASSDGGATNEKLFF.

The chain joins TRBV4-1 to TRBJ1-1; no reliable D call. Germline V gene sequence: CDR1 MGHRA, CDR2 YSYEKL. The CDR3 extends over 17 amino acids. Trimming took off 0 bases at V and 6 bases at J, with 20 bases between the two ends. In nucleotides, the CDR3 is TGCGCCAGCAGCCAAGATCTATTTGGCAGCGGGCTGGCTGAAGCTTTCTTT. Translating it yields CASSQDLFGSGLAEAFF.

The gene calls are TRBV3-1 and TRBJ2-5; 10 nucleotides match TRBD2. The germline CDR1 and CDR2 sequences are LGHDT and YNNKEL (reference sequence). V dropped 3 bases and J dropped 1; count of bases not matched to a gene: 5. There are 16 residues in the CDR3. CDR3 residues: CASSQASGGFQETQYF. In DNA form, the CDR3 reads TGTGCCAGCAGCCAGGCTAGCGGGGGATTCCAAGAGACCCAGTACTTC.

The CDR3 DNA reads as TGCGCCAGCAGCCAAGTCCCCAGAGGAGCCAATGAGCAGTTCTTC. This encodes CASSQVPRGANEQFF. The V gene is TRBV4-1, the J gene TRBJ2-1; D remains unclear. The CDR3 contains 15 residues. Germline lookup yields CDR1 MGHRA and CDR2 YSYEKL. Trimming removed 1 base at V and 6 bases at J, with 13 bases between.